A few counts support the clone carrying this T cell receptor (beta chain). Next came a second PCR, run for about 7 to 12 cycles, which used a sample-barcoded 5' primer along with a J-beta primer mix. A template-switch adaptor containing 12 random nucleotides labeled each cDNA molecule. TCRdb reprocessed the 5' RACE reads with MiXCR, giving one entry per CDR3 protein. The sample records over a million distinct CDR3 sequences, 42% being singletons. The CDR3 covers 13 residues. The ends lost 7 bases at V and 0 bases at J; junction bases unmatched: 5. Germline values: CDR1 SQVTM, CDR2 ANQGSEA. These data belong to a study of blood T cells in healthy people across ages.

The chain joins TRBV29-1 to TRBJ2-7, with 8 bases lining up with TRBD1. The sample was blood. This sequence was found in a woman aged 18-29 years in good health. CDR3 residues: CSALTGVSYEQYF. As DNA, the CDR3 is TGCAGCGCTCTGACAGGGGTCTCCTACGAGCAGTACTTC.